Presented here are 9 T cell receptor beta chains from one specimen sequenced in a study of CD8+CD57+ T cells in acquired aplastic anemia. Genomic DNA acted as the template from which TCR beta VDJ combination and CDR3 sequence profiling were carried out. TCRdb called the reads again in MiXCR, with one record for every CDR3 protein. The profile shows hundreds of thousands of distinct CDR3 sequences, 65% to 75% of them singletons. Sequenced input: sorted CD4+, CD8+, or CD8+CD57+ T cells (not recorded which) from PBMCs. The receptors here all came from a human donor in good health, serving as a control.

As to this clonotype: This is likely a read error, given that the CDR3 carries no conserved phenylalanine or tryptophan at its end. The limits of the CDR3 on the DNA are not certain, so only TCRdb's listed CDR3 is given. This sequence joins TRBV29-1 and TRBJ2-4; the tabulated D call, TRBD1, remains unverified against the DNA. Ends included, the CDR3 has 14 residues. Germline loops: CDR1 SQVTM, CDR2 ANQGSEA. The CDR3 loop is CSVADRGSEQYFGP.

The V gene is TRBV19, the J gene TRBJ1-2; weak D call: TRBD1 (5 bases). The germline V and J ends were trimmed by 6 bases and 0 bases, with 14 bases remaining between them. Germline-derived CDR1 and CDR2 are LNHDA and SQIVND (reference sequence). The CDR3 is 15 residues long. The CDR3 DNA is TGTGCCAGTAGCCCTTGGGGGAACTCTAACTATGGCTACACCTTC. Its protein product is CASSPWGNSNYGYTF.

Many counts were recorded for this clonotype. This chain links TRBV20-1 with TRBJ1-5; the D gene is possibly TRBD1 (5 bases). Germline lookup yields CDR1 DFQATT and CDR2 SNEGSKA (reference sequence). V was clipped by 2 bases and J by 5 bases, with 7 bases between them. CDR3 length: 12 residues. The CDR3 protein is CSARSRDQPQHF. CDR3 nucleotide sequence: TGCAGTGCTAGATCCAGGGATCAGCCCCAGCATTTT.

The chain links TRBV12-3 or TRBV12-4 to TRBJ1-6, with D possibly matching TRBD1 (5 bases). V lost 7 bases to trimming and J lost 8 bases, with 30 bases between them. The CDR3 consists of 19 residues. The DNA of the CDR3 is TGTGCCAGCAATGAGGGCTTCGGGGGAATAAGAGTAGGGGATTCACCCCTCCACTTT. Residues: CASNEGFGGIRVGDSPLHF.

This clonotype was found a few times. The CDR3 nucleotides are TGTGCCACCAGCATAGGACAGGAATCCACAGATACGCAGTATTTT. Translating gives CATSIGQESTDTQYF. The chain combines TRBV15 with TRBJ2-3; 7 bases match TRBD1. CDR3 length: 15 amino acids. After removal of 4 bases from V and 2 bases from J, the junction contained 6 bases not matched to a gene. CDR1 and CDR2 (germline): LNHNV, YYDKDF (reference sequence).

To note about this clonotype: An end of the junction does not agree with germline; a read error may underlie this. CDR3 coding DNA: TGCAGTGCTAGATACCGGGACAGGGGAATTGCCTTC. This gives the protein CSARYRDRGIAF. V and J are TRBV20-1 and TRBJ1-2; TRBD1 aligns across 10 bases. Germline CDR1 DFQATT, CDR2 SNEGSKA (reference sequence). This CDR3 has 12 amino acids.

This chain uses TRBV20-1 with TRBJ2-7; maybe TRBD1 (6 bases). Between the trimmed V and J ends, which lost 3 bases and 2 bases, there was a span of 23 bases. The germline CDR1 and CDR2 sequences are DFQATT and SNEGSKA (reference sequence). There are 17 residues in the CDR3. DNA for the CDR3: TGCAGTGCTAGCGGTCGGGTCAGATCAGGGGCGACCTACGAGCAGTACTTC. It yields the protein CSASGRVRSGATYEQYF.

The chain is built from TRBV11-2 and TRBJ1-5; no clear D gene. Trimming removed 0 bases from V and 4 bases from J, with 7 bases in between. Looked up from germline, CDR1 is SGHAT and CDR2 is FQNNGV. This CDR3 spans 14 amino acids. The CDR3 bases are TGTGCCAGCAGCTTAGATTGGGTTAATCAGCCCCAGCATTTT. Amino acids: CASSLDWVNQPQHF.

As concerns this clonotype: At one end the junction does not follow the germline gene, possibly because of a read error. The chain links TRBV7-7 to TRBJ2-3, with TRBD1 as a possible D gene (5 bases). The CDR3 spans 14 residues. Germline-derived CDR1 and CDR2 are SSHAT and FNYEAQ (reference sequence). The CDR3 loop is CASSLEDTAKQYFF. In DNA, the CDR3 is TGTGCCAGCAGCTTAGAGGACACGGCAAAACAGTACTTCTTT.